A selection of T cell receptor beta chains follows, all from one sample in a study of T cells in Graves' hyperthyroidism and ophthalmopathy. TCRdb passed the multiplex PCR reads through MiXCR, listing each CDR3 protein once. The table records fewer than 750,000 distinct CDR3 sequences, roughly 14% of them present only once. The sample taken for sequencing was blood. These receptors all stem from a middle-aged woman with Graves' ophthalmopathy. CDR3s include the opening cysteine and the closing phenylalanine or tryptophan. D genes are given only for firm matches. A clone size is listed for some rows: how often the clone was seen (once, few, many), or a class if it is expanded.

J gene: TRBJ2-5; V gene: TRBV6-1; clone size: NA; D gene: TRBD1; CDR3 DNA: TGTGCCAGCTCACCCCCGGGGACAGGGGAGACCCAGTACTTC; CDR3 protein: CASSPPGTGETQYF
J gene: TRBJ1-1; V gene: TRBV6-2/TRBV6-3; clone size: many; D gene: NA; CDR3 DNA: TGTGCCAGCAGTTCCCCGTCGAACACTGAAGCTTTCTTT; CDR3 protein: CASSSPSNTEAFF
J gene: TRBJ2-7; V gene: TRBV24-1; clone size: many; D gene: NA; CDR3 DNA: TGTGCCACCAGTGACCCCGGAAGGAACCCCTACGAGCAGTACTTC; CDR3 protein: CATSDPGRNPYEQYF
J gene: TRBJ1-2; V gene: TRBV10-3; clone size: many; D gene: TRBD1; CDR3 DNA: TGTGCCATCAGACCTCCGACAGGGGAAAGTGGCTACACCTTC; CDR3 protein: CAIRPPTGESGYTF
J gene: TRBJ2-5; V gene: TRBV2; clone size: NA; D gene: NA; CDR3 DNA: TGTGCCGGGACAAGGGGGAACTCCGTGCAAGAGACCCAGTACTTC; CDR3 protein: CAGTRGNSVQETQYF
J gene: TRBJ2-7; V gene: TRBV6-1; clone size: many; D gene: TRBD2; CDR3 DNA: TGTGCCAGCAGTGCCCGTAGCGGGCCCTACGAGCAGTACTTC; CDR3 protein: CASSARSGPYEQYF
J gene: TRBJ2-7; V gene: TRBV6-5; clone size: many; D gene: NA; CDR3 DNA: TGTGCCAGCAGTTACTCGGCAACTAAGCGCCACGAGCAGTACTTC; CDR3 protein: CASSYSATKRHEQYF
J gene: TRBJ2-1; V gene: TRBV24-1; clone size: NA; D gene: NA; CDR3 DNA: TGTGCCACCAGACCTCAAGATTTTGGTGAGCAGTTCTTC; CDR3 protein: CATRPQDFGEQFF
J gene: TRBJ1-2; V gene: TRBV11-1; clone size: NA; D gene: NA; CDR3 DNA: TGTGCCAGCAGCTTAGGGGCAGAAGGCTACACCTTC; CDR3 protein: CASSLGAEGYTF
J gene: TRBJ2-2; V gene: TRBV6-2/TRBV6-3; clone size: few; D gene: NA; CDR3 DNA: TGTGCCAGCGGACTCCTCACCGGGGAGCTGTTTTTT; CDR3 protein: CASGLLTGELFF
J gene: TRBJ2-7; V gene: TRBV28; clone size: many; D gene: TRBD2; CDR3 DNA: TGTGCCAGCAGTTTCCGGCTAGCGGGACACGAGCAGTACTTC; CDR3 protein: CASSFRLAGHEQYF
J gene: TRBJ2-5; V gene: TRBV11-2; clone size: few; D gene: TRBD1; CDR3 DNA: TGTGCCAGCAGCTTAGAGGGACAGGAGATCAGAAACCAAGAGACCCAGTACTTC; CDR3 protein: CASSLEGQEIRNQETQYF
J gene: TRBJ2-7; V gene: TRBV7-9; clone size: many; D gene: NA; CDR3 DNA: TGTGCCAGCAGCTTAAACCCCCTCGAGCAGTACTTC; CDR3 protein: CASSLNPLEQYF
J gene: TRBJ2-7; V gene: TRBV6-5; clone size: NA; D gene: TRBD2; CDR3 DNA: TGTGCCAGCAGTTATAATTCCGGGGGGGGAGACGAGCAGTACTTC; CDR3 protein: CASSYNSGGGDEQYF
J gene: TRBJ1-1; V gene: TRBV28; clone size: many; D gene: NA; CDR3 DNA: TGTGCCAGCAGTCCCACCGGGGCCCCGGAGAGAGAAGCTTTCTTT; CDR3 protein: CASSPTGAPEREAFF
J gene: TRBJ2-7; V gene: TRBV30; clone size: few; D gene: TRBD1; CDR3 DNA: TGTGCCTGGAGTTCCCGGGACAGGAGGAGCTCCTACGAGCAGTACTTC; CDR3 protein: CAWSSRDRRSSYEQYF
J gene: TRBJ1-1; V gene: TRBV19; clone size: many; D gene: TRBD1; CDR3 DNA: TGTGCCAGTAGTAGGACAGGGACAGACACTGAAGCTTTCTTT; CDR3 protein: CASSRTGTDTEAFF
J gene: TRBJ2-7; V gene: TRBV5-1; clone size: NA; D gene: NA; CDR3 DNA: TGCGCCAGCAAGGGGCAGTCCTACGAGCAGTACTTC; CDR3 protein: CASKGQSYEQYF
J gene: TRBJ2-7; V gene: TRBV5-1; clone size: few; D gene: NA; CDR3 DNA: TGCGCCAGCAGCTTGGATATGTTCTACGAGCAGTACTTC; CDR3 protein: CASSLDMFYEQYF
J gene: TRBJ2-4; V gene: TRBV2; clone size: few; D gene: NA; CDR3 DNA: TGTGCCAGCAGAGAAACCCTCATTCAGTACTTC; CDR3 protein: CASRETLIQYF
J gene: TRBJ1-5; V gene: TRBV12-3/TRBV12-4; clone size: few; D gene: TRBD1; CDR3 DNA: TGTGCCAGCAGTAACACAGGGGGGGAAGGGACCCAGCATTTT; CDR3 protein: CASSNTGGEGTQHF
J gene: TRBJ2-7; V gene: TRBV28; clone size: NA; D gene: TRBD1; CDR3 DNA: TGTGCCAGCAGACCAGGACAGGGAACCTACGAGCAGTACTTC; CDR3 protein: CASRPGQGTYEQYF
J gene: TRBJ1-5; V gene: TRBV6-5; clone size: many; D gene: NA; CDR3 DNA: TGTGCCAGCAGTTATAACCGCTTTCTTCAGCCCCAGCATTTT; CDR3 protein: CASSYNRFLQPQHF
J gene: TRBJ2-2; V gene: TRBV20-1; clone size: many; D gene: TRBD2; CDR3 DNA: TGCAGTGCTAGTCCCCCTCCGGGGGGTCGCGGCACCGGGGAGCTGTTTTTT; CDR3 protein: CSASPPPGGRGTGELFF
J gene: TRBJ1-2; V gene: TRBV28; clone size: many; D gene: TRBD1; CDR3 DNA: TGTGCCAGCAGCCGGGCGGGACAGGGCAACTACAACTATGGCTACACCTTC; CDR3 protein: CASSRAGQGNYNYGYTF
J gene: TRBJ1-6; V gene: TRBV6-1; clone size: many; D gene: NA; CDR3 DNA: TGTGCCAGCAATCCGGGTAATTCACCCCTCCACTTT; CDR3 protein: CASNPGNSPLHF
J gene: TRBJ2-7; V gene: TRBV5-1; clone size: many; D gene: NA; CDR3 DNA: TGCGCCAGCAGCTTGGCCGCGGCCGGGGACGAGCAGTACTTC; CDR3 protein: CASSLAAAGDEQYF
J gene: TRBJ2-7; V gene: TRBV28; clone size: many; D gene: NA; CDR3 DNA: TGTGCCAGCAGTCCCTCGGACCCCCTCTACGAGCAGTACTTC; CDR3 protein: CASSPSDPLYEQYF
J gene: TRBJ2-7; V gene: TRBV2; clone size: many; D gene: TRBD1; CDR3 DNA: TGTGCCAGCAGTGAAGGGGACAGGGCTACCTACGAGCAGTACTTC; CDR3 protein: CASSEGDRATYEQYF
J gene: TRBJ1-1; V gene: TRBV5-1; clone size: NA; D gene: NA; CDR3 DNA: TGCGCCAGCAGCCCCGTTAAAGGGTCAAACATGAACACTGAAGCTTTCTTT; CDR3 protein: CASSPVKGSNMNTEAFF
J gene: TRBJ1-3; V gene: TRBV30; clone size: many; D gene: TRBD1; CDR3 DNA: TGTGCCTGGAACAGGGGACCCTCTGGAAACACCATATATTTT; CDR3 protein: CAWNRGPSGNTIYF
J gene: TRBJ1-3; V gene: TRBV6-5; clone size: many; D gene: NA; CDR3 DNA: TGTGCCAGCAGTTACGGGCAGGCAAAGGGAAACACCATATATTTT; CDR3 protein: CASSYGQAKGNTIYF
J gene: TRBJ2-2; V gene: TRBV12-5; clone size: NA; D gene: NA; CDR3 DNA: TGTGCTAGTGGCGACCCACTCGGAGAGCTGTTTTTT; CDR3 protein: CASGDPLGELFF
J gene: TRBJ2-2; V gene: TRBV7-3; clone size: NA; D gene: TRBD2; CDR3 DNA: TGTGCCAGCAGCTTAAGCGGGCTAGCGGGAGTCGGCGGGTCCGGGGAGCTGTTTTTT; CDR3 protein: CASSLSGLAGVGGSGELFF
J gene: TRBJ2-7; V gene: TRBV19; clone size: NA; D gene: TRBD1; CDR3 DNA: TGTGCCAGTACCGCCGGGACAGGCACCTACGAGCAGTACTTC; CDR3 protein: CASTAGTGTYEQYF
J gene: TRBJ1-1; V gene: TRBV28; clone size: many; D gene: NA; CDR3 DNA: TGTGCCAGCAGCTTCCCTACCGGTTCAGGCGAAGCTTTCTTT; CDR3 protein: CASSFPTGSGEAFF
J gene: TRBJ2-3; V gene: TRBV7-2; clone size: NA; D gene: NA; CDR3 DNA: TGTGCCAGCAGCTCATATACTTCAGATACGCAGTATTTT; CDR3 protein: CASSSYTSDTQYF
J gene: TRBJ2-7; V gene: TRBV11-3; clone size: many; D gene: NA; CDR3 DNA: TGTGCCAGCAGCTTAGGGGCAGCTGACCCCCGGGACGAGCAGTACTTC; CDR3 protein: CASSLGAADPRDEQYF
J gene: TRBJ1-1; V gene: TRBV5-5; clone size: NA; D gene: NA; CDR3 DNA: TGTGCCAGCAGCTTTTATAATTCGGCCCGCACTGAAGCTTTCTTT; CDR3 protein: CASSFYNSARTEAFF
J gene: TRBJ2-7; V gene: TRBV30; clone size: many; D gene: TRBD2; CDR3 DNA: TGTGCCTGGAGTACTGGGGCGGGAGGATTAAATCAGCAGTACTTC; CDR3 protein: CAWSTGAGGLNQQYF
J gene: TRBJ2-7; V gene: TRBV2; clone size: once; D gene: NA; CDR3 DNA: TGTGCCAGCAGGACAGGACTCCAGAGCGAGCAGTACTTC; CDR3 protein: CASRTGLQSEQYF
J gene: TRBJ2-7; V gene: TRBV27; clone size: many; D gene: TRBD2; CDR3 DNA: TGTGCCAGCAGCCCAATAGCGGGAGACCTCTCCTACGAGCAGTACTTC; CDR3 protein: CASSPIAGDLSYEQYF
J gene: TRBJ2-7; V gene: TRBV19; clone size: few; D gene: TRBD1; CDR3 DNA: TGTGCCAGTGCTCGAGGACAGGCCTACGAGCAGTACTTC; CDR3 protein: CASARGQAYEQYF
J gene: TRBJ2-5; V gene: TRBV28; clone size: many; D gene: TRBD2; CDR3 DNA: TGTGCCAGCAGCCGTGCCTCCGGGACTAGGGGGGAGACCCAGTACTTC; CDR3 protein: CASSRASGTRGETQYF
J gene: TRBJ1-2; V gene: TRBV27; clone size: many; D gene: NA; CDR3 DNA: TGTGCCAGCAGTTTTGTAGGGGCCAGTGGCTACACCTTC; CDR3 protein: CASSFVGASGYTF
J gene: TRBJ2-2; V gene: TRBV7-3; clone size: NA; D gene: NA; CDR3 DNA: TGTGCCAGCAGCTTAATGTTGGGCACCGGGGAGCTGTTTTTT; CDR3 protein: CASSLMLGTGELFF
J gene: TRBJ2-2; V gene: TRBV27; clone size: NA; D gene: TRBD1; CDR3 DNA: TGTGCCAGCGGTTCCAGACAGGGATTGAACACCGGGGAGCCGTTTTTT; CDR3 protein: CASGSRQGLNTGEPFF
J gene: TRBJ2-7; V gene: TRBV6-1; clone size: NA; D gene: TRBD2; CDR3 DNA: TGTGCCAGCTCCCCAGCGGGAGCAGGGAACGAGCAGTACTTC; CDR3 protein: CASSPAGAGNEQYF
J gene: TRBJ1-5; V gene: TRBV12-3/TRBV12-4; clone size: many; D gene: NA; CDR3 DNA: TGTGCCAGCAGCCTCACCTACCGGGCCGACAATCAGCCCCAGCATTTT; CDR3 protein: CASSLTYRADNQPQHF
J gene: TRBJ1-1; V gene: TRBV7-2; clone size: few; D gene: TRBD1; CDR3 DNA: TGTGCCAGCAGCTTCTCGGGACAGGGCCGTGAAGCTTTCTTT; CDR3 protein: CASSFSGQGREAFF
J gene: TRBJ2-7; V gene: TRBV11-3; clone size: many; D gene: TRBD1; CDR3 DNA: TGTGCCAGCAGCCTCTCCACCGGGACAGGGCTCTACGAGCAGTACTTC; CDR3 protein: CASSLSTGTGLYEQYF
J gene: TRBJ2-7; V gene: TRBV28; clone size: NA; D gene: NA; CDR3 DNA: TGTGCCAGCAGTTTACCCCGTTGGGAGCAGTACTTC; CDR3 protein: CASSLPRWEQYF
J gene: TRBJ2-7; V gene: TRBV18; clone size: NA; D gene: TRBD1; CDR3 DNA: TGTGCCAGCTCACCGACCGGGACAGGGGCCTTCTACGAGCAGTACTTC; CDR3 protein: CASSPTGTGAFYEQYF
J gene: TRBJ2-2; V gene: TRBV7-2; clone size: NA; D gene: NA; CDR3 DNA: TGTGCCAGCAGCTTTTGGAACACCGGGGAGCTGTTTTTT; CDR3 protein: CASSFWNTGELFF
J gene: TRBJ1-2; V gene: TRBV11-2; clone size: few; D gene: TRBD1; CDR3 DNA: TGTGCCAGCAGCTCCCGCCGACAGGGGTGGGACTATGGCTACACCTTC; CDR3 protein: CASSSRRQGWDYGYTF